What follows are 8 T cell receptor beta chains derived from one specimen sequenced in a study of blood T cell repertoires in COVID-19. Method: immunoSEQ multiplex PCR; TCRdb's copy keeps in-frame clones and lacks some. This sample yields approximately 300,000 clones, of which about nine tenths are seen a single time; about 2.6% belongs to the top ten. The source material was PBMCs or T cells enriched from blood (not recorded which). The receptors originated from a woman aged 18-29 years who had recovered from COVID-19.

V and J are TRBV6-5 and TRBJ2-7; 7 bases are shared with TRBD2. Per germline, CDR1 MNHEY and CDR2 SVGAGI. After removal of 4 bases from V and 3 bases from J, the junction contained 9 bases not matched to a gene. CDR3 length: 15 residues. The CDR3 sequence is CASSSLAGEGYEQYF. CDR3 coding DNA: TGTGCCAGCAGTTCCTTGGCGGGAGAGGGCTACGAGCAGTACTTC.

The J gene is TRBJ2-1, the V gene TRBV30, with 12 bases matching TRBD2. V was pared by 4 bases and J by 16 bases, with 14 bases of the junction left unmatched. This CDR3 contains 14 residues. Germline V CDR1 and CDR2: GTSNPN, SVGIG (reference sequence). The CDR3 sequence: CAWIPTGRTSGAFF. CDR3 sequence (DNA): TGTGCCTGGATTCCCACAGGGAGGACTAGCGGGGCATTCTTC.

This clone was picked up one time. The chain is built from TRBV7-8 and TRBJ1-2, with a tentative D call TRBD1 (6 bases). Trimming pared 5 bases from V and 0 bases from J, leaving 25 bases between. This CDR3 has 19 amino acids. CDR1 is SGHVS and CDR2 is FQNEAQ in the germline V gene. CDR3 amino acids: CASSPQRVPGHTTNYGYTF. The CDR3 coding sequence is TGTGCCAGCAGCCCCCAGAGAGTACCGGGACACACTACTAACTATGGCTACACCTTC.

The chain carries TRBV15 and TRBJ1-5; TRBD1 agrees at 8 bases. This CDR3 comprises 15 residues. The ends lost 4 bases at V and 6 bases at J; junction bases unmatched: 8. Germline-derived CDR1 and CDR2 are LNHNV and YYDKDF (reference sequence). CDR3 loop: CATSTKTDRAQPQHF. CDR3 bases: TGTGCCACCAGCACCAAAACGGACAGGGCTCAGCCCCAGCATTTT.

J is TRBJ1-1 and V is TRBV28; D gene ambiguous. Germline CDR1 is MDHEN and CDR2 is SYDVKM. V was shortened by 7 bases and J by 7 bases, with 25 bases between the two germline ends. The CDR3 contains 16 residues. CDR3 sequence (DNA): TGTGCCAGCACCCAAGATCCTGAAATGTCGGCAGGTGAAGCTTTCTTT. This translates into CASTQDPEMSAGEAFF. The entire variable domain, with the rest obtained from reference TRBV28 and TRBJ1-1, is as follows: DVKVTQSSRYLVKRTGEKVFLECVQDMDHENMFWYRQDPGLGLRLIYFSYDVKMKEKGDIPEGYSVSREKKERFSLILESASTNQTSMYLCASTQDPEMSAGEAFFGQGTRLTVV.

The count of this clone is one. The DNA of the CDR3 is TGTGCCACCAGCAGATCCACCGGGACAGGGGGTTTCTATGGCTACACCTTC. The encoded protein is CATSRSTGTGGFYGYTF. This chain links TRBV15 with TRBJ1-2; 11 bases line up with TRBD1. V was clipped by 2 bases and J by 4 bases; unmatched bases: 9. The CDR3 covers 17 residues. Germline V gene lookup returns CDR1 LNHNV and CDR2 YYDKDF (reference sequence).

The rearrangement uses TRBV10-3 and TRBJ1-1; D is uncertain. V was clipped by 0 bases and J by 6 bases, with 2 bases between them. Germline V gene lookup returns CDR1 ENHRY and CDR2 SYGVKD. The CDR3 loop spans 11 amino acids. The CDR3, as DNA: TGTGCCATCAGTGAGTCCGCTGAAGCTTTCTTT. It encodes CAISESAEAFF.

This chain connects TRBV27 to TRBJ1-3; D perhaps matches TRBD1 (6 bases). The CDR3 is 15 residues long. Germline CDR1 reads MNHEY; CDR2 reads SMNVEV (reference sequence). With 5 bases removed from V and 4 bases from J, the gap between germline ends came to 15 bases. CDR3 bases: TGTGCCAGCAGTGATAGAACAGGGCCAGGAAACACCATATATTTT. Its translation is CASSDRTGPGNTIYF.